This TCR beta chain was documented in a study of graft-versus-host responses after intestinal transplantation. Turning to the study itself: The study gave all recipients anti-thymocyte globulin induction, then tacrolimus and steroids for three to four years. Study-wide points: Association was observed between peak circulating GvH clone levels and early post-transplant HvG declines. Individuals who had graft-donor T cell macrochimerism had allografts that showed high graft-versus-host to host-versus-graft clonal ratios. Recipient marrow contained GvH clones, some of which appeared first in ileum or blood.

V was shortened by 3 bases and J by 1 base, with 18 bases between the two germline ends. CDR3 size: 18 residues. Germline-derived CDR1 and CDR2 are WNHNN and SYGVQD (reference sequence). Points on this clone: Its specificity is not known.

The data were produced by immunoSEQ multiplex PCR, yet TCRdb's version contains in-frame clones alone and is incomplete. This repertoire shows around 90,000 clones, less than 95% found once; its top ten account for roughly 0.069%. The material was unstimulated CD8+ T cells sorted from spleen or lymph node cells, obtained before transplant. The sequence came from a human donor who was the organ donor for an intestinal transplant. The chain combines TRBV10-1 with TRBJ2-2; possible D gene TRBD1, 5 bases. The CDR3 DNA sequence: TGCGCCAGCAGTGACCCTGTCACCCACACAGGGAACACCGGGGAGCTGTTTTTT. Residues: CASSDPVTHTGNTGELFF.